The clone carrying this TCR beta chain was observed a single time. An end of the junction does not agree with germline; a read error may underlie this. This sample is drawn from a study of CD8 T cells in Susac syndrome. This CDR3 is built from 11 residues. Per the germline V gene, CDR1 is SGHTA and CDR2 is FQGNSA. Sequencing of TCR beta was performed on blood CD8+ and CD4+ T cells. RNA was extracted with the RNeasy kit, and a quantity of roughly 0.45 to 1 ug was reverse transcribed using random hexamers. The authors amplified TCR beta CDR3 across 54 Vbeta and 13 Jbeta using immunoSEQ multiplex PCR. Each CDR3 protein gets one entry after TCRdb re-called the immunoSEQ multiplex PCR reads with MiXCR. The sample has around 120,000 distinct CDR3 sequences; about 95% are singletons.

The gene calls are TRBV7-2 and TRBJ2-1; D remains unclear. The sequenced sample was CD4+ T cells from PBMCs. This TCR derives from a human donor with multiple sclerosis. For the CDR3, the DNA is TGTGCCAGCAGCGCCTACGATGAGCAGTTCTTC. Its translation is CASSAYDEQFF.